This T cell receptor (beta chain) originates from a study of OX40 agonist ivuxolimab in advanced cancers. Study-wide context: An anti-OX40 (CD134) antibody with agonistic activity, ivuxolimab, was administered to patients.

Sequencing was performed with immunoSEQ multiplex PCR; in TCRdb, only in-frame clones are kept and a portion is missing. Here the sample spans about 120,000 clones, 75% to 90% being singletons. V lost 0 bases and J 3 bases, leaving 12 bases between the germline ends. CDR1 is SGDLS, CDR2 YYNGEE, per germline. This CDR3 has 15 residues. Note on this clone: What it recognizes is unknown.

Study-wide results and limits: Certain nonresponders likewise exhibited a low normalized T-cell clonal expansion.

This sequence was found in an adult with an advanced solid tumor such as melanoma, head and neck, liver or kidney cancer. The sample here was CD4+ or CD8+ T cells sorted from blood, taken in a trial of the OX40 agonist ivuxolimab. The genes are TRBV9 and TRBJ1-2; tentative D call: TRBD1 (6 bases). DNA for the CDR3: TGTGCCAGCAGCGTAGTCGGGGGGGGCTACTATGGCTACACCTTC. It codes for CASSVVGGGYYGYTF.